This T cell receptor (beta chain) was sequenced in a study of human T cells and chemical hapten exposure. Study information: Women made up most patients, who had alopecia areata, totalis or universalis. Regarding the study as a whole: In comparison with controls, expanded TCRs gave rise to a significantly larger number of large CDR3 similarity clusters.

TCRdb independently ran MiXCR on the RACE reads; one entry per CDR3 protein. The sample includes 150,000 to 200,000 distinct CDR3 sequences, around a quarter of them seen just once. Trimming cost V 0 bases and J 1 base, with 12 bases left between them. The germline V gene encodes CDR1 LGHNA and CDR2 YSLEER. The CDR3 is made up of 16 amino acids. Time point specified: patch test 3, about 24 weeks after DPC sensitization. Sample treatment: therapeutic diphenylcyclopropenone sensitization with weekly scalp DPC. Drawing of blood took place ahead of applying each patch test. Comment on this clonotype: Its antigen remains unidentified.

The genes are TRBV4-3 and TRBJ1-1; D is undetermined. The origin of this receptor is a woman aged 18-30 years with alopecia areata. Some clones in this sample may be carry-over from other donors' samples. The specimen was whole blood, collected in connection with sensitization to the hapten diphenylcyclopropenone (DPC). The CDR3 spells CASSQEITISNTEAFF. For the CDR3, the DNA is TGCGCCAGCAGCCAAGAGATTACGATCTCGAACACTGAAGCTTTCTTT.